The 9 T cell receptor beta chains below come from one sample, sequenced in a study of cytotoxic CD8 clonotypes in ibrutinib-treated CLL. TCRdb's table, derived via immunoSEQ multiplex PCR, lists solely in-frame clones and lacks some. Of 150,000 to 200,000 clones detected, about 72% appear once; the ten largest clones hold 13%. The sequencing here drew on PBMCs, taken after 24 months of ibrutinib treatment. Every receptor here comes from a human donor with chronic lymphocytic leukemia.

CDR3 sequence reads: CASSLVGSLDTGELFF. CDR3 DNA: TGTGCCAGCAGCTTAGTCGGGAGCCTTGACACCGGGGAGCTGTTTTTT. This sequence joins TRBV7-2 and TRBJ2-2; a weak D match, TRBD2 (6 bases). The germline gives CDR1 SGHTA, CDR2 FQGNSA. With 1 base removed from V and 3 bases from J, the gap between germline ends came to 12 bases. The CDR3 sequence is 16 residues long. Full variable domain (outside the CDR3, taken from reference TRBV7-2 and TRBJ2-2): GAGVSQSPSNKVTEKGKDVELRCDPISGHTALYWYRQSLGQGLEFLIYFQGNSAPDKSGLPSDRFSAERTGGSVSTLTIQRTQQEDSAVYLCASSLVGSLDTGELFFGEGSRLTVL.

This clone was picked up a small number of times. V is TRBV5-4 and J is TRBJ2-7, with D uncertain. The CDR3 sequence is 14 residues long. Trimming took 0 bases from V and 4 from J, leaving 11 bases between them. CDR1 is SGHNT, CDR2 YYREEE, per germline (reference sequence). The CDR3 here is CASSLGQEKYEQYF. CDR3 DNA: TGTGCCAGCAGCTTGGGGCAGGAGAAGTACGAGCAGTACTTC.

This clone appeared many times. This chain connects TRBV28 to TRBJ2-3, with D hard to call. The V and J ends lost 4 bases and 4 bases respectively, with 15 bases between them. From germline, CDR1 is MDHEN and CDR2 SYDVKM. The CDR3 covers 15 residues. The DNA of the CDR3 is TGTGCCAGCAGTTCGCCCCCGGAACTTGCAGATACGCAGTATTTT. Translation: CASSSPPELADTQYF. The variable domain in full, with the rest retrieved from reference TRBV28 and TRBJ2-3, is DVKVTQSSRYLVKRTGEKVFLECVQDMDHENMFWYRQDPGLGLRLIYFSYDVKMKEKGDIPEGYSVSREKKERFSLILESASTNQTSMYLCASSSPPELADTQYFGPGTRLTVL.

V is TRBV27 and J is TRBJ2-3; tentatively, D is TRBD1 (6 bases). V was shortened by 9 bases and J by 1 base, with 17 bases between the two germline ends. The CDR3 is 15 residues long. Germline V gene sequence: CDR1 MNHEY, CDR2 SMNVEV (reference sequence). For the CDR3, the DNA is TGTGCCAGTCGCCCAGGGGCGCTAGGCACAGATACGCAGTATTTT. Its protein is CASRPGALGTDTQYF.

The table lists this clone with a few counts. The chain links TRBV7-2 to TRBJ2-7; tentatively, D is TRBD1 (5 bases). This CDR3 region has 14 residues. CDR1 is SGHTA, CDR2 FQGNSA, per germline. Between the trimmed V and J ends, which lost 1 base and 3 bases, there was a span of 10 bases. The CDR3 is CASSLDRQSYEQYF. In nucleotides, the CDR3 is TGTGCCAGCAGCTTAGATAGACAGAGCTACGAGCAGTACTTC.

The genes are TRBV29-1 and TRBJ2-1, with D unresolved. The ends were cut back, 5 bases at V and 9 bases at J, with 8 bases in the middle. This CDR3 is 10 amino acids long. CDR1 and CDR2 from the germline V gene are SQVTM and ANQGSEA. The CDR3 DNA reads as TGCAGCGTTTATTATGGTGAGCAGTTCTTC. Amino acids: CSVYYGEQFF.

The chain joins TRBV12-5 to TRBJ2-3; 10 bases fit TRBD2. CDR1 and CDR2 from the germline V gene are LGHNT and FRNRAP. The V segment lost 2 bases and the J segment 0 bases; nucleotides outside the gene matches: 14. The CDR3 totals 20 residues. The CDR3 nucleotides read TGTGCTAGTGGTTTGTGGGCTAGCGGGAGAGTAAACCCTAGCACAGATACGCAGTATTTT. Translation gives CASGLWASGRVNPSTDTQYF. The full variable domain, in which reference TRBV12-5 and TRBJ2-3 provide the parts outside the CDR3, is DARVTQTPRHKVTEMGQEVTMRCQPILGHNTVFWYRQTMMQGLELLAYFRNRAPLDDSGMPKDRFSAEMPDATLATLKIQPSEPRDSAVYFCASGLWASGRVNPSTDTQYFGPGTRLTVL.

This chain uses TRBV2 with TRBJ2-7, with D perhaps matching TRBD2 (5 bases). The V end was cut by 4 bases, the J end by 0 bases, with 7 bases between. The germline V gene has CDR1 SNHLY and CDR2 FYNNEI. This CDR3 comprises 13 residues. The CDR3 spells CASSGGSSYEQYF. CDR3 sequence (DNA): TGTGCCAGCAGTGGTGGGAGCTCCTACGAGCAGTACTTC.

V gene TRBV5-1 combines with J gene TRBJ2-2; TRBD1 is a possible D gene (6 bases). The length of the CDR3 is 18 residues. V was trimmed by 2 bases and J by 4 bases, leaving 21 bases between them. Looked up from germline, CDR1 is SGHRS and CDR2 is YFSETQ. The CDR3 DNA follows: TGCGCCAGCAGCTTACTACTAACAGGGATAGTCGGCACCGGGGAGCTGTTTTTT. This encodes CASSLLLTGIVGTGELFF.